This TCR beta chain was captured by sequencing in a study of cytomegalovirus exposure and HLA in healthy donors. Turning to the study itself: A prior study identified 117 million unique TCR beta sequences from 150 million to 200 million T cells. HLA-typed donors were the source of around 85 million unique TCRs held in an early data release.

Germline values: CDR1 SGHVS, CDR2 FQNEAQ. The V and J ends lost 7 bases and 4 bases respectively, with 13 bases between them. The CDR3 is 13 residues long. PCR primers comprised 60 Vbeta and 13 Jbeta primers. The table came from immunoSEQ multiplex PCR; TCRdb's copy has only in-frame clones and leaves some out. Found here are fewer than 120,000 clones, 76% of them singletons; the top ten hold roughly 13%. Study outcomes and limitations: Most TCR beta V segments were productive about 87% or about 30% of the time in an earlier analysis. The study designated fewer than 200 TCR beta chains cytomegalovirus-associated.

Worth noting for this clone: No antigen is known for it.

The chain joins TRBV7-8 to TRBJ1-1; D is perhaps TRBD1 (6 bases). The sample consisted of PBMCs. The sequence was obtained from a man aged 25 to 40 in good health and CMV-seropositive. The CDR3 loop reads CASTLEGGTEAFF. DNA for the CDR3: TGTGCCAGCACTCTCGAAGGGGGCACTGAAGCTTTCTTT. The full variable domain, its missing parts supplied by reference TRBV7-8 and TRBJ1-1, is GAGVSQSPRYKVAKRGQDVALRCDPISGHVSLFWYQQALGQGPEFLTYFQNEAQLDKSGLPSDRFFAERPEGSVSTLKIQRTQQEDSAVYLCASTLEGGTEAFFGQGTRLTVV.